These 29 T cell receptor beta chains were all obtained from the same sample, sequenced in a study of T cell clones after liver transplantation. Repertoires were generated with immunoSEQ multiplex PCR, while TCRdb's copy carries only in-frame clones and drops some. The repertoire has 65,000 to 95,000 clones, approximately 80% of them found once; the top ten carry 0.6%. The sequencing here drew on CD4+ T cells from blood, taken before liver transplant. These receptors were taken from a human donor who received a liver transplant.

This clone was seen once. The chain couples TRBV19 to TRBJ1-2, with 9 bases fitting TRBD1. V shed 5 bases, J shed 7 bases, and the junction held 14 bases outside the gene matches. The CDR3 spans 16 residues. The germline V gene encodes CDR1 LNHDA and CDR2 SQIVND (reference sequence). The CDR3 loop is CASSEPPGQGRSGYTF. The CDR3 bases are TGTGCCAGTAGTGAACCCCCGGGACAGGGCAGGAGTGGCTACACCTTC.

This clone has just a few counts. J is TRBJ1-2 and V is TRBV7-2; 7 positions agree with TRBD1. With V trimmed by 2 bases and J by 4 bases, 4 bases remained unmatched. Germline V lookup: CDR1 SGHTA, CDR2 FQGNSA. The CDR3 covers 14 residues. The CDR3 DNA follows: TGTGCCAGCAGCTTATTGGGACAGCCCTATGGCTACACCTTC. It is translated as CASSLLGQPYGYTF.

The chain's CDR3 is CASSPYNRGRSGNTIYF. The DNA of the CDR3 is TGTGCCAGCTCACCTTATAACAGGGGCCGCTCTGGAAACACCATATATTTT. The V gene is TRBV18, the J gene TRBJ1-3; TRBD1 agrees at 7 bases. The CDR3 is 17 residues long. The V and J ends lost 3 bases and 0 bases, in that order; junction bases with no gene match: 8. Germline CDR1 reads KGHSH; CDR2 reads LQKENI.

V and J are TRBV27 and TRBJ2-5, with 9 bases lining up with TRBD2. The CDR3 is 15 residues long. Losses at the gene ends were 5 bases for V and 1 base for J; bases not matched to a gene: 5. CDR1 and CDR2 from the germline V gene are MNHEY and SMNVEV (reference sequence). The CDR3 region is CASSPGLAAQETQYF. As DNA, the CDR3 is TGTGCCAGCAGTCCGGGACTAGCAGCCCAAGAGACCCAGTACTTC.

The chain carries TRBV6-1 and TRBJ1-2; weak D call: TRBD1 (6 bases). V was cut by 2 bases and J by 5 bases, with 12 bases left in between. Germline CDR1 and CDR2: MNHNS and SASEGT. The CDR3 loop spans 14 amino acids. In nucleotides, the CDR3 is TGTGCCAGCAGTGAACGGCAGGGGAGGTATGGCTACACCTTC. Its translation is CASSERQGRYGYTF.

The genes are TRBV15 and TRBJ1-4; D unresolved. The CDR3 has 14 residues. V lost 1 base, J lost 8 bases, and 11 bases lay in between. Germline V gives CDR1 LNHNV, CDR2 YYDKDF (reference sequence). The CDR3 is CATSRGFSVEKLFF. The CDR3 DNA reads as TGTGCCACCAGCAGAGGGTTCTCCGTAGAAAAACTGTTTTTT.

J is TRBJ1-1 and V is TRBV7-6; D remains unclear. Germline V gives CDR1 SGHVS, CDR2 FNYEAQ. CDR3 length: 14 residues. V was trimmed by 2 bases and J by 4 bases, leaving 11 bases between them. The CDR3 loop reads CASSLQAASTEAFF. Written as DNA, the CDR3 is TGTGCCAGCAGCTTACAGGCGGCTAGCACTGAAGCTTTCTTT.

The chain links TRBV5-1 to TRBJ1-3; D might be TRBD1 (5 bases). Trimming removed 4 bases from V and 0 bases from J, with 14 bases in between. The germline gives CDR1 SGHRS, CDR2 YFSETQ. This CDR3 contains 16 residues. The CDR3 DNA reads as TGCGCCAGCAGCCCCGACAGTCTTTTCTCTGGAAACACCATATATTTT. Protein sequence: CASSPDSLFSGNTIYF.

This chain joins TRBV11-2 and TRBJ2-2; possible D gene TRBD2, 6 bases. Deletions cut 4 bases from V and 0 bases from J, with 12 bases between. The CDR3 extends over 16 amino acids. CDR1 and CDR2 (germline): SGHAT, FQNNGV. In DNA, the CDR3 is TGTGCCAGCAGCTCCTTGACTAGACCGAACACCGGGGAGCTGTTTTTT. It yields the protein CASSSLTRPNTGELFF.

This rearrangement joins TRBV4-2 to TRBJ1-2, with D unclear. V was pared by 0 bases and J by 5 bases, with 13 bases between. This CDR3 contains 15 residues. Germline V gives CDR1 LGHNA, CDR2 YNFKEQ. In nucleotides, the CDR3 is TGTGCCAGCAGCCAAGATAACAGTCGGCGTTATGGCTACACCTTC. Amino acids: CASSQDNSRRYGYTF.

V is TRBV19 and J is TRBJ1-3; D is ambiguous. The V gene's germline CDR1 is LNHDA and CDR2 SQIVND (reference sequence). Trimming took off 8 bases at V and 2 bases at J, with 16 bases between the two ends. The length of the CDR3 is 15 residues. The CDR3 DNA follows: TGTGCCAGTCAAGATAGGGCCACCGCTGGAAACACCATATATTTT. Its translation is CASQDRATAGNTIYF. The entire variable domain, with the rest obtained from reference TRBV19 and TRBJ1-3, is as follows: DGGITQSPKYLFRKEGQNVTLSCEQNLNHDAMYWYRQDPGQGLRLIYYSQIVNDFQKGDIAEGYSVSREKKESFPLTVTSAQKNPTAFYLCASQDRATAGNTIYFGEGSWLTVV.

V is TRBV7-2 and J is TRBJ2-3; weak D call: TRBD1 (6 bases). The CDR3 is made up of 12 amino acids. V dropped 5 bases and J dropped 5 bases, with 8 bases sitting between them. In germline, CDR1 is SGHTA, CDR2 FQGNSA. The CDR3 protein is CASSIRGDTQYF. Here the CDR3 DNA reads TGTGCCAGCAGCATCAGGGGAGATACGCAGTATTTT.

The chain joins TRBV11-2 to TRBJ2-3; D call uncertain. The germline V gene has CDR1 SGHAT and CDR2 FQNNGV. The CDR3 totals 13 residues. The V and J ends lost 3 bases and 4 bases respectively, with 8 bases between them. The chain's CDR3 is CASSLNDADTQYF. CDR3 nucleotide sequence: TGTGCCAGCAGCTTGAATGATGCAGATACGCAGTATTTT.

The chain recombines TRBV5-1 with TRBJ1-1; unclear D gene. In germline, CDR1 is SGHRS, CDR2 YFSETQ. The CDR3 runs to 14 residues. Trimming took 4 bases from V and 1 from J, leaving 11 bases between them. For the CDR3, the DNA is TGCGCCAGCAGCCGAAGCTCCGAGAACACTGAAGCTTTCTTT. Protein product: CASSRSSENTEAFF.

This rearrangement joins TRBV30 to TRBJ2-3, with D perhaps TRBD1 or TRBD2 (7 bases each). The CDR3 spans 17 residues. CDR1 is GTSNPN and CDR2 is SVGIG in the germline V gene (reference sequence). Trimming left V 5 bases short and J 2 bases short, with 23 bases between. CDR3 DNA: TGTGCCTGGGATACAGGGGAGGGTGAAAGGGACACAGATACGCAGTATTTT. Amino acid sequence: CAWDTGEGERDTDTQYF.

J is TRBJ2-3 and V is TRBV13, with 14 bases identical to TRBD2. Germline values: CDR1 PRHDT, CDR2 FYEKMQ (reference sequence). V dropped 5 bases and J dropped 0; count of bases not matched to a gene: 7. This CDR3 has 18 residues. This chain's CDR3 is CASSLETSGRESTDTQYF. CDR3 coding DNA: TGTGCCAGCAGCCTAGAGACTAGCGGGAGGGAAAGCACAGATACGCAGTATTTT.

The J gene is TRBJ2-1, the V gene TRBV19; 13 positions match TRBD2. The CDR3 is made up of 14 amino acids. After removal of 2 bases from V and 14 bases from J, the junction contained 6 bases not matched to a gene. Germline CDR1 reads LNHDA; CDR2 reads SQIVND (reference sequence). This chain's CDR3 is CASSILLAGGPEFF. The CDR3 coding sequence is TGTGCCAGTAGTATATTACTAGCGGGAGGGCCAGAGTTCTTC.

The chain joins TRBV11-2 to TRBJ1-1; D remains ambiguous. CDR1 is SGHAT and CDR2 is FQNNGV in the germline V gene. The CDR3 sequence is 14 residues long. The V end lost 4 bases, the J end lost 1 base, and 10 bases lay between the germline ends. Written as DNA, the CDR3 is TGTGCCAGCAGCTCATCCAGACAGAACACTGAAGCTTTCTTT. Protein sequence: CASSSSRQNTEAFF.

The rearrangement joins TRBV28 to TRBJ2-5; 12 bases align to TRBD2. The junction had 13 bases not matched to a gene; V was cut back by 5 bases and J by 9 bases. Germline CDR1 is MDHEN and CDR2 is SYDVKM. The CDR3 spans 16 residues. The CDR3, as DNA: TGTGCCAGCAGTGCCGGTGGGACTAGCGGGCACCTATCCCAGTACTTC. Residues: CASSAGGTSGHLSQYF.

V gene TRBV19 combines with J gene TRBJ1-1, with unresolved D. Trimming stripped 4 bases from V and 4 bases from J, with 16 bases between. The CDR3 spans 15 residues. Germline assignment: CDR1 LNHDA and CDR2 SQIVND (reference sequence). CDR3 nucleotide sequence: TGTGCCAGTAGTACAATGTCCCGGGTGGGCACTGAAGCTTTCTTT. Protein: CASSTMSRVGTEAFF.

The chain recombines TRBV19 with TRBJ1-5; D uncertain. The CDR3 extends over 16 amino acids. V was shortened by 3 bases and J by 0 bases, with 12 bases between the two germline ends. Germline CDR1 reads LNHDA; CDR2 reads SQIVND (reference sequence). The CDR3 spells CASSMGVMNSNQPQHF. DNA for the CDR3: TGTGCCAGTAGTATGGGAGTGATGAATAGCAATCAGCCCCAGCATTTT. The full variable domain, rest sourced from reference TRBV19 and TRBJ1-5, is DGGITQSPKYLFRKEGQNVTLSCEQNLNHDAMYWYRQDPGQGLRLIYYSQIVNDFQKGDIAEGYSVSREKKESFPLTVTSAQKNPTAFYLCASSMGVMNSNQPQHFGDGTRLSIL.

This chain uses TRBV5-1 with TRBJ2-7, with 8 positions matching TRBD2. The junction had 3 bases not matched to a gene; V was cut back by 3 bases and J by 1 base. The CDR3 is made up of 14 amino acids. The germline V gene has CDR1 SGHRS and CDR2 YFSETQ. The CDR3 nucleotides are TGCGCCAGCAGCTCTTTAGCGGGATCCTACGAGCAGTACTTC. This sequence encodes CASSSLAGSYEQYF.

The chain joins TRBV5-1 to TRBJ2-1; 8 bases fit TRBD1. The CDR3 consists of 16 residues. In germline, CDR1 is SGHRS, CDR2 YFSETQ. J was trimmed by 5 bases and V by 9 bases; bases with no gene match: 16. In DNA, the CDR3 is TGCGCCACCTCCAAAGGGGGCCAACAGGGGGACAATGAGCAGTTCTTC. Encoded protein: CATSKGGQQGDNEQFF.

The chain uses TRBV18 and TRBJ2-5; TRBD1 matches 7 bases. V was clipped by 2 bases and J by 2 bases; unmatched bases: 5. The length of the CDR3 is 15 residues. Germline loops: CDR1 KGHSH, CDR2 LQKENI. The CDR3 region has the DNA TGTGCCAGCTCACCAGGGACAGTAGGGCAAGAGACCCAGTACTTC. This sequence encodes CASSPGTVGQETQYF.

The genes are TRBV4-1 and TRBJ2-3, with 10 bases fitting TRBD1. The CDR3 runs 19 residues. The germline V gene has CDR1 MGHRA and CDR2 YSYEKL. J gave up 6 bases and V 5 bases, and 20 bases lay outside the gene matches. The chain's CDR3 is CASSLTPHRDRGTTDTQYF. DNA for the CDR3: TGCGCCAGCAGCTTAACTCCGCACCGGGACAGGGGAACAACGGATACGCAGTATTTT.

V gene TRBV2 combines with J gene TRBJ1-1; D is unclear. Trimming cost V 8 bases and J 7 bases, with 14 bases left between them. This CDR3 has 12 amino acids. From germline, CDR1 is SNHLY and CDR2 FYNNEI. The CDR3 nucleotides are TGTGCCAGCTTTCGGGTTTCCAGTGAAGCTTTCTTT. As protein: CASFRVSSEAFF.

V is TRBV5-1 and J is TRBJ2-1; a weak D match, TRBD1 (6 bases). V shed 3 bases and J shed 2 bases, with 12 bases lying between them. Germline lookup yields CDR1 SGHRS and CDR2 YFSETQ. There are 15 residues in the CDR3. In DNA form, the CDR3 reads TGCGCCAGCAGCTCCGGACAGCCTCCCTACAATGAGCAGTTCTTC. Translated: CASSSGQPPYNEQFF.

The chain combines TRBV7-2 with TRBJ1-2, with D tentatively TRBD1 (6 bases). The germline CDR1 and CDR2 sequences are SGHTA and FQGNSA. V lost 4 bases and J lost 7, with 16 bases in between. The CDR3 spans 14 residues. CDR3 loop: CASSSHRAMSGYTF. The CDR3 nucleotides are TGTGCCAGCAGCTCCCACAGGGCTATGAGTGGCTACACCTTC.

This clone has a handful of counts. This sequence joins TRBV2 and TRBJ1-5; 7 bases agree with TRBD1. Germline V lookup: CDR1 SNHLY, CDR2 FYNNEI. The CDR3 has 14 amino acids. Trimming cost V 3 bases and J 6 bases; bases outside gene matches: 5. DNA for the CDR3: TGTGCCAGCAGTGAGTCAGGGGGTGGTCAGCCCCAGCATTTT. Translation: CASSESGGGQPQHF.